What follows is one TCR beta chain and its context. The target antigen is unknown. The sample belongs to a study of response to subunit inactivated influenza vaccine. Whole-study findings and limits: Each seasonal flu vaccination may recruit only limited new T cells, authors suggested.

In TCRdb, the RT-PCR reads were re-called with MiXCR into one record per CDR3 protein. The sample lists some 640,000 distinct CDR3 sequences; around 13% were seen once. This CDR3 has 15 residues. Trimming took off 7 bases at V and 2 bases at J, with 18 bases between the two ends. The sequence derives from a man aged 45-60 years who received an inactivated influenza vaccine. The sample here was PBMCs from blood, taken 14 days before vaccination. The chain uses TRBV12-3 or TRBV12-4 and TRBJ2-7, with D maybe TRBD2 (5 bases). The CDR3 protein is CASNLNGVYPYEQYF. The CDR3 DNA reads TGTGCCAGCAACCTTAACGGGGTCTATCCCTACGAGCAGTACTTC.